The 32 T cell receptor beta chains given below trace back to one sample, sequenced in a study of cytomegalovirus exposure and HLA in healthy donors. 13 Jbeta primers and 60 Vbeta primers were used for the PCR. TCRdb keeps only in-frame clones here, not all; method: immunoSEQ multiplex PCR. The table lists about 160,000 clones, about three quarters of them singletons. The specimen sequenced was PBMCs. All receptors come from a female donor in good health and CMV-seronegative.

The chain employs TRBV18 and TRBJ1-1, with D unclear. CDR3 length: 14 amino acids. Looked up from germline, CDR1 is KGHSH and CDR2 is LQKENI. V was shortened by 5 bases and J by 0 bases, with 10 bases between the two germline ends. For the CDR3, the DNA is TGTGCCAGCTCAACCCTGGCCCTGAACACTGAAGCTTTCTTT. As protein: CASSTLALNTEAFF.

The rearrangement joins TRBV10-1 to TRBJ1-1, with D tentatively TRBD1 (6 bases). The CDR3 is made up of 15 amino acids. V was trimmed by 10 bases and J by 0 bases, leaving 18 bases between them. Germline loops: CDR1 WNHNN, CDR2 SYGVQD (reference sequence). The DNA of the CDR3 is TGCGCCACCCAGAGGGGGGGGGACATGAACACTGAAGCTTTCTTT. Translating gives CATQRGGDMNTEAFF.

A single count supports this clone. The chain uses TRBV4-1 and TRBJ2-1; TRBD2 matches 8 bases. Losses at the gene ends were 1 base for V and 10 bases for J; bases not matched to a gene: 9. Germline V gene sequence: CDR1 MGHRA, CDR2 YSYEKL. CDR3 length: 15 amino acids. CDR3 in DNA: TGCGCCAGCAGCCAAGTACGGGAGGGCCAGGGGGAGCAGTTCTTC. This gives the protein CASSQVREGQGEQFF.

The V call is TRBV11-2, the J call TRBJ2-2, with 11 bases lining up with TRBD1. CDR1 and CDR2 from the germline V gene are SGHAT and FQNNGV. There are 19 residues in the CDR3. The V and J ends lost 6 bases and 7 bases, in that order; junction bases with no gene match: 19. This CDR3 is CASRGVVIRTGGVGGELFF. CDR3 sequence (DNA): TGTGCCAGCAGGGGCGTAGTAATTCGGACAGGGGGCGTCGGCGGGGAGCTGTTTTTT.

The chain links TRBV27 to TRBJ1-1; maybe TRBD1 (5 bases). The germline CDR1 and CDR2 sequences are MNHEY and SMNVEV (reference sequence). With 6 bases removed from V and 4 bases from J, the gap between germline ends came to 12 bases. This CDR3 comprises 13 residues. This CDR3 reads CASSWGERTEAFF. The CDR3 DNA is TGTGCCAGCAGCTGGGGGGAGCGCACTGAAGCTTTCTTT.

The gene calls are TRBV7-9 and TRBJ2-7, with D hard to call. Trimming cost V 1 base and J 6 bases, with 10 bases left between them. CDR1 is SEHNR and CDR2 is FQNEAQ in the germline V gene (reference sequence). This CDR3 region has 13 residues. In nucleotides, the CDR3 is TGTGCCAGCAGCTTAGGTGGAGTACCCGAGCAGTACTTC. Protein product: CASSLGGVPEQYF.

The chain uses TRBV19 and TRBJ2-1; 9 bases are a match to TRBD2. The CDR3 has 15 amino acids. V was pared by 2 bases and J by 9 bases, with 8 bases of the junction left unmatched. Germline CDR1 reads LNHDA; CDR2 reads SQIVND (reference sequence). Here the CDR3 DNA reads TGTGCCAGTAGTATAAGTGGCGGGGGGGCCCCTGAGCAGTTCTTC. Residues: CASSISGGGAPEQFF.

DNA of the CDR3: TGCGCCAGCAGCCAAGATTCGGGGGGCTACGAGCAGTACTTC. The encoded protein is CASSQDSGGYEQYF. This chain joins TRBV4-1 and TRBJ2-7; 7 positions agree with TRBD2. This CDR3 contains 14 residues. Germline V gene sequence: CDR1 MGHRA, CDR2 YSYEKL. V dropped 0 bases and J dropped 3; count of bases not matched to a gene: 2.

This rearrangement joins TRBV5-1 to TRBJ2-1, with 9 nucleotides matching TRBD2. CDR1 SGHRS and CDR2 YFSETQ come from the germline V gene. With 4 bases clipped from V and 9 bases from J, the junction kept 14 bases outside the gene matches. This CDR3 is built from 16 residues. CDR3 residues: CASSPLAGGPKFEQFF. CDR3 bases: TGCGCCAGCAGCCCCCTCGCGGGGGGGCCAAAGTTTGAGCAGTTCTTC.

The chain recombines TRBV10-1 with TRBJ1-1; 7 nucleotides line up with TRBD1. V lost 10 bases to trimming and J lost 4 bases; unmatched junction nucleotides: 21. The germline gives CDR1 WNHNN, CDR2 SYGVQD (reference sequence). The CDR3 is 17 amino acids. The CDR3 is CANDRVRTGEEATEAFF. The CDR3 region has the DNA TGCGCCAACGACAGGGTTAGAACAGGTGAAGAGGCCACTGAAGCTTTCTTT.

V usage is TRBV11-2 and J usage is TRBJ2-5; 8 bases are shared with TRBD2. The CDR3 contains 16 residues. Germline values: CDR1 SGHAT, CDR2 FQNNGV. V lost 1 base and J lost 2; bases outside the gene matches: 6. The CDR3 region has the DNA TGTGCCAGCAGCTTAGTCGGGACTAGGGGTCAAGAGACCCAGTACTTC. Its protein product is CASSLVGTRGQETQYF.

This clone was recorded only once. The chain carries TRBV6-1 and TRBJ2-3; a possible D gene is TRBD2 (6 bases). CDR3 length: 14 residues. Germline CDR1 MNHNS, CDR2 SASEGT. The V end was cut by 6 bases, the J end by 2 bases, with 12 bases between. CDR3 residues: CASRGGLLTDTQYF. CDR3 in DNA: TGTGCCAGCAGGGGGGGACTGCTCACAGATACGCAGTATTTT.

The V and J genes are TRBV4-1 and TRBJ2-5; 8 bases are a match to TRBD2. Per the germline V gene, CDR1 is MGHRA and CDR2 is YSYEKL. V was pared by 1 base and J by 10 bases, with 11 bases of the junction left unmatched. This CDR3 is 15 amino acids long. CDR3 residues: CASSQGTGGLRDQYF. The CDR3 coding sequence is TGCGCCAGCAGCCAAGGTACGGGAGGGCTTCGTGACCAGTACTTC.

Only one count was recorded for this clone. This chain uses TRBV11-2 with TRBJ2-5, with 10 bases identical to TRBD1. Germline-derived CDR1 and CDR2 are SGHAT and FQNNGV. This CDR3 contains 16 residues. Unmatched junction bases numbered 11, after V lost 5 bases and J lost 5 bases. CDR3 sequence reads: CASSPRQGATGETQYF. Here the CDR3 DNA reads TGTGCCAGCAGCCCAAGACAGGGGGCGACGGGTGAGACCCAGTACTTC.

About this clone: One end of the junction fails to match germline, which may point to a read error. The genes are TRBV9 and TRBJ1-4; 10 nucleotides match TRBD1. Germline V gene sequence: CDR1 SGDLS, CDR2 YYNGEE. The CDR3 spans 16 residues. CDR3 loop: CAGSADLGQGNEKLFF. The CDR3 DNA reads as TGTGCCGGCAGCGCTGACCTGGGACAGGGGAATGAAAAACTGTTTTTT.

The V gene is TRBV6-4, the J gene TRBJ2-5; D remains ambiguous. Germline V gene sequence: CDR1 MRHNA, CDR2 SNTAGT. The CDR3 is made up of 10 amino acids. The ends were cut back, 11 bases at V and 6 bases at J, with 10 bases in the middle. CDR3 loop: CALMKKTQYF. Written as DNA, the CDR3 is TGTGCCCTAATGAAGAAGACCCAGTACTTC.

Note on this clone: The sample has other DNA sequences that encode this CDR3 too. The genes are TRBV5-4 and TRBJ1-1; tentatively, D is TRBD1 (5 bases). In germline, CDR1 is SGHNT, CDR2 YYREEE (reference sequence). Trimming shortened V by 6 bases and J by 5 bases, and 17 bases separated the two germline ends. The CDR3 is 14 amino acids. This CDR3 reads CASTPGGGRTEAFF. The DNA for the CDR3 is TGTGCCAGCACACCGGGGGGGGGAAGGACTGAAGCTTTCTTT.

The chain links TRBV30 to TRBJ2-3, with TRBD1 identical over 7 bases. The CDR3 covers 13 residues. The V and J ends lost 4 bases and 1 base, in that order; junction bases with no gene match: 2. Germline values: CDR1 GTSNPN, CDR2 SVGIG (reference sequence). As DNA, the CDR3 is TGTGCCTGGAACACAGGGGGCACAGATACGCAGTATTTT. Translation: CAWNTGGTDTQYF.

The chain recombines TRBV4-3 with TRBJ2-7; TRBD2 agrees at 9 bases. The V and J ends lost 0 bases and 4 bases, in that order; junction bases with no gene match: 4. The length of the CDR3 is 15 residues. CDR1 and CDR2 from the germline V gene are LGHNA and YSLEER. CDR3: CASSQEVSGSYEQYF. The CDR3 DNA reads TGCGCCAGCAGCCAAGAAGTTAGCGGGAGTTACGAGCAGTACTTC.

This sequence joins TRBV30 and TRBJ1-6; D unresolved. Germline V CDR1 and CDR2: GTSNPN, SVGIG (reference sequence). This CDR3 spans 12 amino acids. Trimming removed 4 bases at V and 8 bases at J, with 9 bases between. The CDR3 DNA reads TGTGCCTGGACTACGGGATATTCACCCCTCCACTTT. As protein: CAWTTGYSPLHF.

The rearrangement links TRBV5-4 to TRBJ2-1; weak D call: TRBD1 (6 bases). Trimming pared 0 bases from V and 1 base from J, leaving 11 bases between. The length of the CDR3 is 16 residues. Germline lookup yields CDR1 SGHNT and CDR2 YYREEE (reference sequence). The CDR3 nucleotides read TGTGCCAGCAGCTTGGGGCTAGGGGGTTCCTACAATGAGCAGTTCTTC. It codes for CASSLGLGGSYNEQFF. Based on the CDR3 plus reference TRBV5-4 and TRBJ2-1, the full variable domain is ETGVTQSPTHLIKTRGQQVTLRCSSQSGHNTVSWYQQALGQGPQFIFQYYREEENGRGNFPPRFSGLQFPNYSSELNVNALELDDSALYLCASSLGLGGSYNEQFFGPGTRLTVL.

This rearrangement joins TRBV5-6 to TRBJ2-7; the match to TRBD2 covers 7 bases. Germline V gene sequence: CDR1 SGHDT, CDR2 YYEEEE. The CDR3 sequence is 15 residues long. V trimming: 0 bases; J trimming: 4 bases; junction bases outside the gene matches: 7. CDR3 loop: CASSLGMGRAYEQYF. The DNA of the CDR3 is TGTGCCAGCAGCTTGGGGATGGGGAGGGCATACGAGCAGTACTTC.

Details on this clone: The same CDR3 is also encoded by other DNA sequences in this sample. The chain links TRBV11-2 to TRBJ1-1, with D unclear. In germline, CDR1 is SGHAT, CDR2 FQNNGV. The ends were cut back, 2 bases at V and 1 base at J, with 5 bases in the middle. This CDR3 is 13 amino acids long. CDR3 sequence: CASSLRGNTEAFF. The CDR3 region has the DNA TGTGCCAGCAGCTTACGGGGGAACACTGAAGCTTTCTTT.

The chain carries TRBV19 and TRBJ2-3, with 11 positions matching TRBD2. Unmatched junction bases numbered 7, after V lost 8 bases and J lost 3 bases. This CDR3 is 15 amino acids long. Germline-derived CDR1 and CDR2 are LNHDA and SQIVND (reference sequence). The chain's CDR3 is CASSETSGSTDTQYF. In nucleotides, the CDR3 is TGTGCCAGTTCCGAAACTAGCGGGAGTACAGATACGCAGTATTTT. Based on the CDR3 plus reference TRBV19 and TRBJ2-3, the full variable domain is DGGITQSPKYLFRKEGQNVTLSCEQNLNHDAMYWYRQDPGQGLRLIYYSQIVNDFQKGDIAEGYSVSREKKESFPLTVTSAQKNPTAFYLCASSETSGSTDTQYFGPGTRLTVL.

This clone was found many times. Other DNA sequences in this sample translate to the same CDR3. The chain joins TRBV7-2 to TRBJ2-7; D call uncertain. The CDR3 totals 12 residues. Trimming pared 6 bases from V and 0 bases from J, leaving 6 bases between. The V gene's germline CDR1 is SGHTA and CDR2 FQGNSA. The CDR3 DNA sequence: TGTGCCAGCAGTCTTAGCTCCTACGAGCAGTACTTC. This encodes CASSLSSYEQYF.

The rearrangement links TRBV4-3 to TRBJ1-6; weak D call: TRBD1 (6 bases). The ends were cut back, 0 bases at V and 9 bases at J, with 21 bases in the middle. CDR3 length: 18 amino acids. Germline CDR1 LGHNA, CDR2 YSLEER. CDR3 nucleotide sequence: TGCGCCAGCAGCCAAGATCTGTTTAGAGGGGGAATGGGTTCACCCCTCCACTTT. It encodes CASSQDLFRGGMGSPLHF.

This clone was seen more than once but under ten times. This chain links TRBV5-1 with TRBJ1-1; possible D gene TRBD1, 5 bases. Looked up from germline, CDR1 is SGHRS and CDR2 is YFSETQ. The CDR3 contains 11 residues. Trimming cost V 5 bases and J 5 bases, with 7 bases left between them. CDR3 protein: CASRQETEAFF. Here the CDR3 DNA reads TGCGCCAGCAGACAGGAAACTGAAGCTTTCTTT.

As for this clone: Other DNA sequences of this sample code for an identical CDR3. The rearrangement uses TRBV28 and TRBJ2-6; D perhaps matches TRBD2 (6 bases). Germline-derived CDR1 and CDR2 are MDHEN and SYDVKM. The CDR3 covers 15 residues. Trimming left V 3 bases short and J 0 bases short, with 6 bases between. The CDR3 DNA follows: TGTGCCAGCAGTTTGGGAGGCTCTGGGGCCAACGTCCTGACTTTC. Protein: CASSLGGSGANVLTF.

The CDR3 DNA reads TGCGCCAGCAGCCAGGAATGGACAGTGAACACTGAAGCTTTCTTT. As protein: CASSQEWTVNTEAFF. The rearrangement links TRBV4-1 to TRBJ1-1; TRBD1 might be the D (6 bases). The germline gives CDR1 MGHRA, CDR2 YSYEKL. The germline V and J ends were trimmed by 3 bases and 0 bases, with 11 bases remaining between them. The CDR3 runs 15 residues.

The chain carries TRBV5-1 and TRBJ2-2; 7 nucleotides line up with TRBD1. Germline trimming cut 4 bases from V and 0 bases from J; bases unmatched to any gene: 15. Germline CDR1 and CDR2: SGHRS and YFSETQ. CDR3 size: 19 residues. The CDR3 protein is CASSPLGPNGQANTGELFF. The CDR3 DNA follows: TGCGCCAGCAGCCCGCTTGGCCCCAACGGACAGGCGAACACCGGGGAGCTGTTTTTT.

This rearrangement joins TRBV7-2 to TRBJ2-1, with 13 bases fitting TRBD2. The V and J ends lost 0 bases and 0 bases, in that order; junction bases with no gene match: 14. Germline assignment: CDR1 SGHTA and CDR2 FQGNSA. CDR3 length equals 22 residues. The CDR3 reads CASSLAFGLAGDVGGSYNEQFF. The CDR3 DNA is TGTGCCAGCAGCTTAGCCTTCGGACTAGCGGGAGATGTGGGGGGCTCCTACAATGAGCAGTTCTTC.

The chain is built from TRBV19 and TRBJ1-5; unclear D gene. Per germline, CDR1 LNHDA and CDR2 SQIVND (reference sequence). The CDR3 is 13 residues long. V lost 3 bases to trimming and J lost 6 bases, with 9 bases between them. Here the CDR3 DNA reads TGTGCCAGTAGTATTACAGTAATTCAGCCCCAGCATTTT. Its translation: CASSITVIQPQHF.